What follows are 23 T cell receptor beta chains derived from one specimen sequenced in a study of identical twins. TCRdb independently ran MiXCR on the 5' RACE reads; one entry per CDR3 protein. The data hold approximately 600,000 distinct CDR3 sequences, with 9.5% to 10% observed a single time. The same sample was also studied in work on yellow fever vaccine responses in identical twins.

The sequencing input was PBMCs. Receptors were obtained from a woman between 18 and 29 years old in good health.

Here the CDR3 reads CASSSGGDLYEQYF. CDR3 in DNA: TGTGCCAGCAGCTCCGGGGGGGATCTCTACGAGCAGTACTTC. The chain carries TRBV6-1 and TRBJ2-7; 8 bases fit TRBD2. The CDR3 extends over 14 amino acids. Losses at the gene ends were 6 bases for V and 3 bases for J; bases not matched to a gene: 7. Germline CDR1 and CDR2: MNHNS and SASEGT.

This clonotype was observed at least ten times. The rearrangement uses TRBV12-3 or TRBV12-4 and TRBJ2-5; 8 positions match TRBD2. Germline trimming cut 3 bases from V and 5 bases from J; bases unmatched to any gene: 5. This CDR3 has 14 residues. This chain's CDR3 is CASSLRGVLETQYF. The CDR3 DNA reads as TGTGCCAGCAGTTTGCGGGGGGTTCTGGAGACCCAGTACTTC.

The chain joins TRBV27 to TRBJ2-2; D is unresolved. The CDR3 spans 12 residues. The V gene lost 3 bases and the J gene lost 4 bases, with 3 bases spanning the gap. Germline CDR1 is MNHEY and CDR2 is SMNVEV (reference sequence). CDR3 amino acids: CASSFITGELFF. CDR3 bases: TGTGCCAGCAGTTTTATCACCGGGGAGCTGTTTTTT.

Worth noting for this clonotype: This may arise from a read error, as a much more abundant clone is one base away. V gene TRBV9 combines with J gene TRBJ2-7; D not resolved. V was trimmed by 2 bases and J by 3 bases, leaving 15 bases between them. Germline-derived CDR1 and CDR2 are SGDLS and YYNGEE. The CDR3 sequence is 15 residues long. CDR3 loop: CASSVGALVIYEQYF. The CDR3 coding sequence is TGTGCCAGCAGCGTTGGTGCACTCGTGATCTACGAGCAGTACTTC.

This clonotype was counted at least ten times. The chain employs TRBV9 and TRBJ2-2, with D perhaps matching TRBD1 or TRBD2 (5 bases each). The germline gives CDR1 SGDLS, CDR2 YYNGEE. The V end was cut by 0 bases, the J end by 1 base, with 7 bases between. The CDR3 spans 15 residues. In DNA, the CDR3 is TGTGCCAGCAGCGTAGCGGGGCAGAACACCGGGGAGCTGTTTTTT. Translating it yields CASSVAGQNTGELFF.

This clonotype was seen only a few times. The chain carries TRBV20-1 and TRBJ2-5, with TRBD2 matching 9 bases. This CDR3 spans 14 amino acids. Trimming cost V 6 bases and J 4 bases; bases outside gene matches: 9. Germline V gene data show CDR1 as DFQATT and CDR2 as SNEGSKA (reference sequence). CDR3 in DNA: TGCAGTGCCAGCGGGGGGCGGGATTTAGAGACCCAGTACTTC. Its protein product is CSASGGRDLETQYF.

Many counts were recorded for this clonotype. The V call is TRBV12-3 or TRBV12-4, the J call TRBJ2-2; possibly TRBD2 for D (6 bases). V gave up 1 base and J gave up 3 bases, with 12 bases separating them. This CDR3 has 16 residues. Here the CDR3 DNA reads TGTGCCAGCAGTTTAGGGGGGAGGACGGACACCGGGGAGCTGTTTTTT. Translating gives CASSLGGRTDTGELFF.

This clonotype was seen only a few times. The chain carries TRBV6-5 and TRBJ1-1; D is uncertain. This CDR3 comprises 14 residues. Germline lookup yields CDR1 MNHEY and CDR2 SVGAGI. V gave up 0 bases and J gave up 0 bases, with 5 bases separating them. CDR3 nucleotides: TGTGCCAGCAGTTACTCGCTGGTGAACACTGAAGCTTTCTTT. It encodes CASSYSLVNTEAFF.

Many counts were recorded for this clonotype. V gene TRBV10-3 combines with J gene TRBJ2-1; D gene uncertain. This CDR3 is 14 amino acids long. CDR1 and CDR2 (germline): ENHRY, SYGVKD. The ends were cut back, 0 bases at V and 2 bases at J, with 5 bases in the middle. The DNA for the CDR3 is TGTGCCATCAGTGAGTCCCCTACCTACAATGAGCAGTTCTTC. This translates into CAISESPTYNEQFF.

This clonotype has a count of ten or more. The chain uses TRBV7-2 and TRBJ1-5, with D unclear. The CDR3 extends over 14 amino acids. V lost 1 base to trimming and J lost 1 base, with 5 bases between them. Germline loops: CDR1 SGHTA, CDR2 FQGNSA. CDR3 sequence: CASSLGISNQPQHF. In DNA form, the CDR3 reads TGTGCCAGCAGCTTAGGTATAAGCAATCAGCCCCAGCATTTT.

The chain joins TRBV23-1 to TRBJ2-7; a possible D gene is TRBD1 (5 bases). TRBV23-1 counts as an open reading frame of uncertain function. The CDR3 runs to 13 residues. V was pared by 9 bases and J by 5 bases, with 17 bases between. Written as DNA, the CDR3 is TGCGCCAGTGGTCCAGGGTCCTTGGACGAGCAGTACTTC. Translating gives CASGPGSLDEQYF.

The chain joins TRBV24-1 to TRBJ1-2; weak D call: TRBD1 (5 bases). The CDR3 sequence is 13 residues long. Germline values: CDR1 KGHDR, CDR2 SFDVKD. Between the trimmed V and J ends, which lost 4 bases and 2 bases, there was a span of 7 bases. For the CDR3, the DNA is TGTGCCACCAGTGACTCAGGGAACTATGGCTACACCTTC. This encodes CATSDSGNYGYTF.

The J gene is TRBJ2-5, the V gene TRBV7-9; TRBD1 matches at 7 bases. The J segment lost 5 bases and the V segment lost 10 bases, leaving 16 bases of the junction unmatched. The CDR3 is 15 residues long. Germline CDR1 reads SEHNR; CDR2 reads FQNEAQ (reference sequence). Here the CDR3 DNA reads TGTGCCACCCACCGGGACAGATTGTTGTGGGAGACCCAGTACTTC. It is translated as CATHRDRLLWETQYF.

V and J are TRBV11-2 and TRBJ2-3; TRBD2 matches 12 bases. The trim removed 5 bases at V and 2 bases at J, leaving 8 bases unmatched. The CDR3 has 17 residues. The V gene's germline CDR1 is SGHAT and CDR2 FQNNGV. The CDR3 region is CASSGGLAGSYTDTQYF. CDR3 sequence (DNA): TGTGCCAGCAGCGGGGGACTAGCGGGTAGTTACACAGATACGCAGTATTTT.

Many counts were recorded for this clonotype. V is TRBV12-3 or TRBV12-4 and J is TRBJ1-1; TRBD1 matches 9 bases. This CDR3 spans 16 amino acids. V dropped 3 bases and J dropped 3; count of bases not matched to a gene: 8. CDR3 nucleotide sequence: TGTGCCAGCAGTTTCGGGACAGGGAATAGATACACTGAAGCTTTCTTT. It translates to CASSFGTGNRYTEAFF.

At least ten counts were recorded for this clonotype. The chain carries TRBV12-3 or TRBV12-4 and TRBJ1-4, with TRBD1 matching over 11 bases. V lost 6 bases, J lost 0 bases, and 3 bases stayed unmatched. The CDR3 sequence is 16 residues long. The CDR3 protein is CASSAGQGATNEKLFF. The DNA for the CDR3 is TGTGCCAGCAGCGCGGGACAGGGGGCAACTAATGAAAAACTGTTTTTT.

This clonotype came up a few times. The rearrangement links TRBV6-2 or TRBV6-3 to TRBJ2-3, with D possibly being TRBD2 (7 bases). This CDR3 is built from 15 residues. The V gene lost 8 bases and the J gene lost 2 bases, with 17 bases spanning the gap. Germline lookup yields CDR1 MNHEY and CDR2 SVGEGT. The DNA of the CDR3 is TGTGCCAGCGGGGACCCGGCGGGGGCCACAGATACGCAGTATTTT. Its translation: CASGDPAGATDTQYF.

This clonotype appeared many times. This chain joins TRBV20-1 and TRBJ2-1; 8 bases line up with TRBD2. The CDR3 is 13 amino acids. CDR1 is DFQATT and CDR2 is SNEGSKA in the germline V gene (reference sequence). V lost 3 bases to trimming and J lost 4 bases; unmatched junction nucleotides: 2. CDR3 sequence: CSASPSGYNEQFF. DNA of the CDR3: TGCAGTGCTAGCCCTAGCGGGTACAATGAGCAGTTCTTC.

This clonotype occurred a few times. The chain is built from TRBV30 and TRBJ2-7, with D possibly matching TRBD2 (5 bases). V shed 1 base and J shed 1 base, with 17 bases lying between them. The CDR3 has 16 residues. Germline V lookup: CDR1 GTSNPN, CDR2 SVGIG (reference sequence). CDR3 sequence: CAWSAPGKTGSYEQYF. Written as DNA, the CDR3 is TGTGCCTGGAGTGCCCCTGGGAAAACGGGGTCCTACGAGCAGTACTTC.

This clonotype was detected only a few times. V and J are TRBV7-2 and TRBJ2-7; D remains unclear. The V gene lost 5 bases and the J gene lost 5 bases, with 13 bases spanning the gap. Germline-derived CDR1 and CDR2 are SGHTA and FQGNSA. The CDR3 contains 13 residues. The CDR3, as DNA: TGTGCCAGCAGCCCCCTCACGTTCCACGAGCAGTACTTC. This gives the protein CASSPLTFHEQYF.

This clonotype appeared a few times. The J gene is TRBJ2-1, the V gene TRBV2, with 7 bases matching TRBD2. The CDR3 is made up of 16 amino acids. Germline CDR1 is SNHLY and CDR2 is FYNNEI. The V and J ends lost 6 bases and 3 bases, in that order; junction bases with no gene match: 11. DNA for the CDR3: TGTGCCAGCAGAGCCCGCTTAGCGGGTCGCTACAATGAGCAGTTCTTC. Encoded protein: CASRARLAGRYNEQFF.

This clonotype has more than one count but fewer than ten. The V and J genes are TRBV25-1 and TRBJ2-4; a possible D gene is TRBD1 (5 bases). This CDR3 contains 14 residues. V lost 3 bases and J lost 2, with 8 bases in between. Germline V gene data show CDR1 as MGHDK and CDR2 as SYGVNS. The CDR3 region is CASSDRAPKNIQYF. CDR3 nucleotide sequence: TGTGCCAGCAGTGACAGGGCCCCCAAAAACATTCAGTACTTC.

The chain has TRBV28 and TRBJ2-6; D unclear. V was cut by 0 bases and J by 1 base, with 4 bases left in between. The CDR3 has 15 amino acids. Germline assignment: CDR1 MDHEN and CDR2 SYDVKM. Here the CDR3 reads CASSLWVSGANVLTF. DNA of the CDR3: TGTGCCAGCAGTTTATGGGTGTCTGGGGCCAACGTCCTGACTTTC.